This T cell receptor (beta chain) was found in a study of T cell repertoires in cytomegalovirus infection (dated by TCRdb to 2018 to 2020). About the study as a whole: Recently identified HLA-C-restricted CMV epitopes, whose presentation resists viral immunomodulation, were targeted by peptide stimulations together with well-studied HLA-B-restricted epitopes. The HLA type of each donor mattered for the analysis, because public TCR beta signatures pointed to carriage of CMV infection along with the matching HLA type.

Sequenced on an Illumina HiSeq 1500. TCRdb's own reprocessing of the public reads used fastp at Q25 and MiXCR and kept productive beta chains. One record per CDR3 amino acid sequence lists the most common genes and DNA. In all, the sample holds approximately 990,000 distinct CDR3 sequences, and roughly 30% of those were seen once. The top ten clones comprise roughly 13% of the sample. Comments on this clonotype: Its cognate antigen has yet to be identified. Base qualities are not at hand, and no much larger clone is one base apart.

The CDR3 sequence holds 16 residues, the cysteine and phenylalanine included. Only the CDR3 DNA stays, 48 bases, in frame from base 1. Germline trimming: 5 bases from V, 2 bases from J; junction bases outside gene matches: 11. In the germline V gene, CDR1 corresponds to MDHEN and CDR2 to SYDVKM. The research as a whole found: In the ex vivo response, HLA-C-restricted CMV-specific TCR beta clonotypes were dominant, and in two of eight donors the single most frequent clonotype came from this HLA-C-restricted group. Cumulative frequency of public TCR beta family members discriminated carriers of CMV infection plus the relevant HLA type in this cohort and an independent roughly 330-donor cohort.

Read against the paper, the sample's treatment or condition label means: in vitro stimulation with specific CMV peptide epitopes to enrich CMV-specific T cells. The sequence was collected from a human donor in good health (CMV status not recorded). Some clones in this sample may be carry-over from other donors' samples. The chain uses TRBV28 and TRBJ2-5; a stretch of 7 junction bases matches TRBD1. The input for sequencing was cultured CD8+ T cells from PBMCs, taken from culture after CMV antigen stimulation. The CDR3 in this case is CASSPLGQGVQETQYF. The DNA sequence reads TGTGCCAGCAGTCCACTCGGGCAGGGGGTTCAAGAGACCCAGTACTTC.